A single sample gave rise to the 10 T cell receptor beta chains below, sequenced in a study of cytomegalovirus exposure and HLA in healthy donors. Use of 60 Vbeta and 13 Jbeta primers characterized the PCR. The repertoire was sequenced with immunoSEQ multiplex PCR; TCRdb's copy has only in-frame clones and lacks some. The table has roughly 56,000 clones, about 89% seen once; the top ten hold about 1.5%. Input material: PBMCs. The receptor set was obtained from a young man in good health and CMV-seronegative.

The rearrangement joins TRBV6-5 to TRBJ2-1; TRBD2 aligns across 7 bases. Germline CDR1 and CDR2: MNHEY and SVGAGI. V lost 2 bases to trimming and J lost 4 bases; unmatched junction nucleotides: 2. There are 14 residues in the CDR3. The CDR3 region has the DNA TGTGCCAGCAGTTACGAGCGGGGATACAATGAGCAGTTCTTC. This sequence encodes CASSYERGYNEQFF.

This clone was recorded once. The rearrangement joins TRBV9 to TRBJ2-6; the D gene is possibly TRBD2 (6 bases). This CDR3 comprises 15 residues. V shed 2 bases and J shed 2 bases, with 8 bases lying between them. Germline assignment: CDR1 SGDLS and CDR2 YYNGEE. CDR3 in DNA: TGTGCCAGCAGCGTTTGGGGGGCTGGGGCCAACGTCCTGACTTTC. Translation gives CASSVWGAGANVLTF.

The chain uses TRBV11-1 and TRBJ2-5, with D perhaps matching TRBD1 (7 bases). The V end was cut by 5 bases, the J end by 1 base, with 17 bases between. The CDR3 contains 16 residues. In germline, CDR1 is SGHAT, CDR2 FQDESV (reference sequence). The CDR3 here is CASSRTGAGPQETQYF. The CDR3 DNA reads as TGTGCCAGCAGCCGTACAGGGGCGGGGCCCCAAGAGACCCAGTACTTC.

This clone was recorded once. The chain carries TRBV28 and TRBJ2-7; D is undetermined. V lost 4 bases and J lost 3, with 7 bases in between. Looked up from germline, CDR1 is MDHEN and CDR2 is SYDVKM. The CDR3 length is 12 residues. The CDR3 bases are TGTGCCAGCAGTTCACAAAGCTACGAGCAGTACTTC. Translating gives CASSSQSYEQYF.

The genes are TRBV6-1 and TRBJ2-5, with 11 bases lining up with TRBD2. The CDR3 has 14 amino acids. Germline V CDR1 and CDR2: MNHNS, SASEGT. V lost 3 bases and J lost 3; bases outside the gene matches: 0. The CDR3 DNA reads TGTGCCAGCAGTGAGGGACTAGCGGAAGAGACCCAGTACTTC. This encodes CASSEGLAEETQYF.

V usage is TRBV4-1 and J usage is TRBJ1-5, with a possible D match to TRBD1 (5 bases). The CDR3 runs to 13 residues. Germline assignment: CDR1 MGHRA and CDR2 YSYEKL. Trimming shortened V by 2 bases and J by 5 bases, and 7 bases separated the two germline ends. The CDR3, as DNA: TGCGCCAGCAGCCAACAGGGTTATCAGCCCCAGCATTTT. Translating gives CASSQQGYQPQHF.

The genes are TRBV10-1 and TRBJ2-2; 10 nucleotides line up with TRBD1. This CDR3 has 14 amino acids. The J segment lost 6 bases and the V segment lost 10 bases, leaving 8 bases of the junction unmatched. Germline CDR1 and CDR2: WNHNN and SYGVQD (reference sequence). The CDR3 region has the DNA TGCGCCACCTCGGGAGGACAGGGGGCCGGGGAGCTGTTTTTT. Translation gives CATSGGQGAGELFF.

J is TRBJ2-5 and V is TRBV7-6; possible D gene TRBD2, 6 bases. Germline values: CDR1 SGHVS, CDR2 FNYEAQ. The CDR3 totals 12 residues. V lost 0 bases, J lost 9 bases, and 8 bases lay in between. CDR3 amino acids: CASSLAGEAQYF. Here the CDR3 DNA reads TGTGCCAGCAGCTTAGCAGGGGAGGCCCAGTACTTC.

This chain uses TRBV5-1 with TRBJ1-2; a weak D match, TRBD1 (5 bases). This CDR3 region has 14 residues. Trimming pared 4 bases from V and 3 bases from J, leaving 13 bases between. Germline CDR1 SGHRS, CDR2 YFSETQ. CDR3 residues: CASSPMDTYYGYTF. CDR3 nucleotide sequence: TGCGCCAGCAGCCCGATGGACACTTACTATGGCTACACCTTC.

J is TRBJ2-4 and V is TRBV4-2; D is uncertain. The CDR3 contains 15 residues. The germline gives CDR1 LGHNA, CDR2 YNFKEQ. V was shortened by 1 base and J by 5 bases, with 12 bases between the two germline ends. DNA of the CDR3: TGTGCCAGCAGCCAAGGTGAGGCCCTCGAAAACATTCAGTACTTC. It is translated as CASSQGEALENIQYF.